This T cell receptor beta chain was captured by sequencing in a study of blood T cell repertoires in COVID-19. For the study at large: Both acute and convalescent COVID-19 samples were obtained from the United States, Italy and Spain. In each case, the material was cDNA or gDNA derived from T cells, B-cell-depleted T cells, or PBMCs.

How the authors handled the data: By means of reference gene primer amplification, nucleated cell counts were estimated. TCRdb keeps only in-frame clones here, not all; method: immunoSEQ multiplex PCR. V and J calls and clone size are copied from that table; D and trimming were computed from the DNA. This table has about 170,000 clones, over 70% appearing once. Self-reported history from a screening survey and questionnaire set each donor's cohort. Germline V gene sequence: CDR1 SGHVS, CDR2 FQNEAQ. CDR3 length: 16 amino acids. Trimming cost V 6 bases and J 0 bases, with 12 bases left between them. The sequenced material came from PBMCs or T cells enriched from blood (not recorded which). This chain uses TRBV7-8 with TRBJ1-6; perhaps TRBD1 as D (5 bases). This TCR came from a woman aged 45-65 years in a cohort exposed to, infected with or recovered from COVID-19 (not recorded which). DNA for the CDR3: TGTGCCAGCAGGGGGGGAGGGAGCTCCTATAATTCACCCCTCCACTTT. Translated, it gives CASRGGGSSYNSPLHF.